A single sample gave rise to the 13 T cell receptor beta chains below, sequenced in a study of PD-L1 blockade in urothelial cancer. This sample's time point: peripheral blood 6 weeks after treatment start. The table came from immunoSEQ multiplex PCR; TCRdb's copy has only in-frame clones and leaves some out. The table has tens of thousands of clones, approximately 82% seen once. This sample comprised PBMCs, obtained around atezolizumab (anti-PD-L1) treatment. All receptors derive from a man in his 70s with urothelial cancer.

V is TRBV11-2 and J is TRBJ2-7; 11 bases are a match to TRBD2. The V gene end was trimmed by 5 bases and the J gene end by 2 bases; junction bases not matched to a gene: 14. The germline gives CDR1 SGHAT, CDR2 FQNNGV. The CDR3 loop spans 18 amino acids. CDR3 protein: CASSGQTGSGGVTYEQYF. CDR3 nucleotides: TGTGCCAGCAGCGGGCAGACTGGTAGCGGGGGGGTAACCTACGAGCAGTACTTC.

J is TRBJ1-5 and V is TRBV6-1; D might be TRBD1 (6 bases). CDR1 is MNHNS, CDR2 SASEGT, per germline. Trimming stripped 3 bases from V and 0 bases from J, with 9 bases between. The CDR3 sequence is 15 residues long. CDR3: CASSDMDSSNQPQHF. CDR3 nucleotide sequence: TGTGCCAGCAGTGATATGGACAGTAGCAATCAGCCCCAGCATTTT.

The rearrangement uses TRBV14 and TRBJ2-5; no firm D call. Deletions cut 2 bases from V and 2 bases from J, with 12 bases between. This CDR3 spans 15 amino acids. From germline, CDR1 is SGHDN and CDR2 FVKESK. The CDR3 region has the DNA TGTGCCAGCAGCCAATTCCAGACAAGTCAAGAGACCCAGTACTTC. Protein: CASSQFQTSQETQYF.

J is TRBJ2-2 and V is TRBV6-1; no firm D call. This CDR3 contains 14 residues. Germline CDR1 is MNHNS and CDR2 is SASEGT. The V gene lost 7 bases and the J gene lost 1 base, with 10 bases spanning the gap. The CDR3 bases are TGTGCCAGCACGGTACAGCTGAACACCGGGGAGCTGTTTTTT. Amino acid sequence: CASTVQLNTGELFF.

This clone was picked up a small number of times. This CDR3 is CASSVGGQGHYGNTEAFF. The DNA for the CDR3 is TGTGCCAGCAGCGTAGGGGGCCAGGGGCATTATGGGAACACTGAAGCTTTCTTT. The chain is built from TRBV9 and TRBJ1-1, with a possible D match to TRBD1 (6 bases). CDR3 length: 18 amino acids. Germline CDR1 and CDR2: SGDLS and YYNGEE. Between the trimmed V and J ends, which lost 0 bases and 1 base, there was a span of 19 bases.

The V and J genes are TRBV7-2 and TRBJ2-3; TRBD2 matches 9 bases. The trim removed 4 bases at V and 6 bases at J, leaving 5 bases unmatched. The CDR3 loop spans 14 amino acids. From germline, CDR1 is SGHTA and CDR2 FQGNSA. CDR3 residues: CASSSTSGVDTQYF. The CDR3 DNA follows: TGTGCCAGCAGCTCGACTAGCGGAGTTGATACGCAGTATTTT.

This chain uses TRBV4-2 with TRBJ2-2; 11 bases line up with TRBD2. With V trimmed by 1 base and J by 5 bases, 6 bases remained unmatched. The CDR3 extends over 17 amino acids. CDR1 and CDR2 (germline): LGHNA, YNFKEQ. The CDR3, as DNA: TGTGCCAGCAGCCAAGTAGCGGGAGGGCCGGGGACCGGGGAGCTGTTTTTT. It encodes CASSQVAGGPGTGELFF.

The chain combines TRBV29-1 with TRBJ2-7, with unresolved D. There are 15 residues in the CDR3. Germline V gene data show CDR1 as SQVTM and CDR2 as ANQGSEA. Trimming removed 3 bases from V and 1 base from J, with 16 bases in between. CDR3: CSVDKRSAVSYEQYF. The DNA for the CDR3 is TGCAGCGTTGATAAAAGGAGCGCCGTTTCCTACGAGCAGTACTTC.

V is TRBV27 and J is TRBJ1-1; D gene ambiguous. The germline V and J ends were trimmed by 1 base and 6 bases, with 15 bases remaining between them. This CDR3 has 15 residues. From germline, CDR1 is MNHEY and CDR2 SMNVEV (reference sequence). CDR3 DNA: TGTGCCAGCAGTTTATTAAATGCGGAGAGGGCTGAAGCTTTCTTT. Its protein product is CASSLLNAERAEAFF.

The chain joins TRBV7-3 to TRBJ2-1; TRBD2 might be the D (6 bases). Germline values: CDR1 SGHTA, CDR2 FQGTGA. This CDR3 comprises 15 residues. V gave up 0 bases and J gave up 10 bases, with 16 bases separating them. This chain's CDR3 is CASSLTGGTAREQFF. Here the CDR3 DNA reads TGTGCCAGCAGCTTAACTGGCGGGACCGCAAGGGAGCAGTTCTTC.

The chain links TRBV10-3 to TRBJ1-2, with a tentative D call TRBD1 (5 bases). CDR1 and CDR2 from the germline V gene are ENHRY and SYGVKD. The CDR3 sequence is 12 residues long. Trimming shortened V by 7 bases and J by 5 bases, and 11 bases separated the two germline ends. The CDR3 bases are TGTGCCATCACACAGGTTGGGTATGGCTACACCTTC. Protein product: CAITQVGYGYTF.

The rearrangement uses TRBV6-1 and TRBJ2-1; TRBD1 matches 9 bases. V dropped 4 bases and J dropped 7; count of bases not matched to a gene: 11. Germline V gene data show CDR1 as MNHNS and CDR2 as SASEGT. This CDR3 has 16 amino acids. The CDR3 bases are TGTGCCAGCAGTGGACTCCCTGGACAGGGGAGGAATGAGCAGTTCTTC. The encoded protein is CASSGLPGQGRNEQFF.

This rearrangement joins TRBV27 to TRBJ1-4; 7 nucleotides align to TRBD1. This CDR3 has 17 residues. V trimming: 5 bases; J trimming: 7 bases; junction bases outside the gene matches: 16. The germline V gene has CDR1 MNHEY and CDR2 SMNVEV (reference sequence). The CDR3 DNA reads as TGTGCCAGCAGTCAGAAGATGAGACAGGGTGCCCCTGAAAAACTGTTTTTT. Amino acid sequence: CASSQKMRQGAPEKLFF.